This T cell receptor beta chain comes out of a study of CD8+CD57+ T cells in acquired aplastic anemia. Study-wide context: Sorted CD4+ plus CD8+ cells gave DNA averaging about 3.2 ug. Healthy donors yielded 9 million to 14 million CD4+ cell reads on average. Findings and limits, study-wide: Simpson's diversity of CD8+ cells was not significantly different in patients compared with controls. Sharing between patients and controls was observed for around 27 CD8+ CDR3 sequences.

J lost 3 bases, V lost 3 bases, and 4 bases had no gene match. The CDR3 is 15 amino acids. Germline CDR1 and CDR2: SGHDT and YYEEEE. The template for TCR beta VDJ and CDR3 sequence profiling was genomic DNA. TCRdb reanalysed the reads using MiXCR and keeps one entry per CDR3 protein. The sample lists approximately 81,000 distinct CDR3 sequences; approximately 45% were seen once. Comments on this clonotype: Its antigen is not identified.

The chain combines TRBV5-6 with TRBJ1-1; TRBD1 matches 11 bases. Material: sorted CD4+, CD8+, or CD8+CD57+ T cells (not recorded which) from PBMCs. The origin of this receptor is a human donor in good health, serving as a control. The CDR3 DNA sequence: TGTGCCAGCAGCTCACCGGGACAGGGGGACACTGAAGCTTTCTTT. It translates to CASSSPGQGDTEAFF.